The present TCR beta chain was sequenced within a study of blood T cell repertoires in COVID-19. Clones were sequenced by immunoSEQ multiplex PCR, and TCRdb holds only the in-frame ones, with some missing. This sample has some 390,000 clones, with over 75% found just once. CDR1 is MGHRA, CDR2 YSYEKL, per germline. The CDR3 length is 14 residues. V dropped 1 base and J dropped 5 bases, with 8 bases sitting between them. The source of this sequence is a man between 25 and 39 years old who had recovered from COVID-19. Sequenced: PBMCs or T cells enriched from blood (not recorded which). The chain uses TRBV4-1 and TRBJ1-4; D is unclear. CDR3 protein: CASSQVRRNEKLFF. The CDR3 nucleotides read TGCGCCAGCAGCCAAGTTAGGAGGAATGAAAAACTGTTTTTT.